This is a list of T cell receptor beta chains from one sample in a study of cytomegalovirus exposure and HLA in healthy donors. The method was immunoSEQ multiplex PCR; TCRdb's version includes in-frame clones alone and lacks a portion of them. Found here are about 82,000 clones, about 74% of them singletons; the top ten hold about 6.2%. Material for sequencing was PBMCs. The source of these receptors is a woman aged 45-59 years in good health and CMV-seropositive. Each CDR3 is given with its conserved first and last residue. The D gene is left open where the match is weak. Where a row states a size, it is once, few, many or the class of an expanded clone; other rows omit it.

V gene: TRBV10-2; clone size: -; J gene: TRBJ2-1; D gene: TRBD2; CDR3 protein: CASSEYIAGNPYNEQFF; CDR3 DNA: TGCGCCAGCAGTGAGTACATAGCGGGAAATCCCTACAATGAGCAGTTCTTC
V gene: TRBV6-6; clone size: -; J gene: TRBJ1-1; D gene: TRBD1; CDR3 protein: CASDRQGSNTEAFF; CDR3 DNA: TGTGCCAGCGACCGACAGGGCTCGAACACTGAAGCTTTCTTT
V gene: TRBV19; clone size: -; J gene: TRBJ2-7; D gene: -; CDR3 protein: CASSIEEGYSYEQYF; CDR3 DNA: TGTGCCAGTAGTATAGAAGAGGGATATTCCTACGAGCAGTACTTC
V gene: TRBV27; clone size: -; J gene: TRBJ2-1; D gene: -; CDR3 protein: CASSRGYNEQFF; CDR3 DNA: TGTGCCAGCAGCAGGGGTTACAATGAGCAGTTCTTC
V gene: TRBV5-8; clone size: -; J gene: TRBJ1-2; D gene: -; CDR3 protein: CASSLVARGYTF; CDR3 DNA: TGTGCCAGCAGCTTGGTGGCGCGGGGCTACACCTTC
V gene: TRBV29-1; clone size: -; J gene: TRBJ2-1; D gene: -; CDR3 protein: CSVFTGLIYNEQFF; CDR3 DNA: TGCAGCGTCTTCACGGGACTTATCTACAATGAGCAGTTCTTC
V gene: TRBV5-6; clone size: -; J gene: TRBJ2-7; D gene: TRBD1; CDR3 protein: CASSLVGQGDAYEQYF; CDR3 DNA: TGTGCCAGCAGCTTGGTGGGACAGGGAGACGCCTACGAGCAGTACTTC
V gene: TRBV2; clone size: few; J gene: TRBJ2-5; D gene: -; CDR3 protein: CASLEVETQYF; CDR3 DNA: TGTGCCAGCCTTGAGGTGGAGACCCAGTACTTC
V gene: TRBV11-3; clone size: -; J gene: TRBJ2-5; D gene: -; CDR3 protein: CASSLVNERETQYF; CDR3 DNA: TGTGCCAGCAGCTTAGTAAATGAGAGGGAGACCCAGTACTTC
V gene: TRBV11-2; clone size: -; J gene: TRBJ1-2; D gene: TRBD1; CDR3 protein: CASSLSQGVYGYTF; CDR3 DNA: TGTGCCAGCAGCTTATCACAGGGGGTCTATGGCTACACCTTC
V gene: TRBV14; clone size: few; J gene: TRBJ1-4; D gene: TRBD1; CDR3 protein: CASSRGTGNEKLFF; CDR3 DNA: TGTGCCAGCAGCCGCGGGACAGGGAATGAAAAACTGTTTTTT
V gene: TRBV7-9; clone size: -; J gene: TRBJ2-7; D gene: -; CDR3 protein: CASGGGNEQYF; CDR3 DNA: TGTGCCAGCGGTGGGGGGAACGAGCAGTACTTC
V gene: TRBV4-2; clone size: -; J gene: TRBJ1-2; D gene: TRBD1; CDR3 protein: CASSQIQGVDYGYTF; CDR3 DNA: TGTGCCAGCAGCCAAATACAGGGGGTGGACTATGGCTACACCTTC
V gene: TRBV29-1; clone size: -; J gene: TRBJ1-1; D gene: -; CDR3 protein: CSVRRGTEAFF; CDR3 DNA: TGCAGCGTCCGTAGAGGCACTGAAGCTTTCTTT
V gene: TRBV11-3; clone size: -; J gene: TRBJ2-7; D gene: -; CDR3 protein: CASSLSSGSYEQYF; CDR3 DNA: TGTGCCAGCAGCCTATCCAGCGGGTCCTACGAGCAGTACTTC
V gene: TRBV21-1; clone size: -; J gene: TRBJ2-7; D gene: -; CDR3 protein: CASSKEGREPLYEQYF; CDR3 DNA: TGTGCCAGCAGCAAAGAGGGGCGGGAGCCTCTCTACGAGCAGTACTTC
V gene: TRBV2; clone size: -; J gene: TRBJ2-7; D gene: TRBD2; CDR3 protein: CASSGGLAGASEQYF; CDR3 DNA: TGTGCCAGCAGCGGGGGACTAGCGGGAGCTTCCGAGCAGTACTTC
V gene: TRBV14; clone size: few; J gene: TRBJ1-2; D gene: TRBD1; CDR3 protein: CASSQDSRGKGYTF; CDR3 DNA: TGTGCCAGCAGCCAAGATTCCAGGGGGAAAGGCTACACCTTC
V gene: TRBV28; clone size: -; J gene: TRBJ2-3; D gene: -; CDR3 protein: CASSFPGTQYF; CDR3 DNA: TGTGCCAGCAGTTTTCCCGGTACGCAGTATTTT
V gene: TRBV6-5; clone size: -; J gene: TRBJ1-2; D gene: -; CDR3 protein: CASIWRDQENYGYTF; CDR3 DNA: TGTGCCAGCATCTGGCGGGACCAAGAAAACTATGGCTACACCTTC
V gene: TRBV9; clone size: -; J gene: TRBJ1-3; D gene: -; CDR3 protein: CASSVAEGEGENTIYF; CDR3 DNA: TGTGCCAGCAGCGTAGCGGAAGGGGAAGGCGAAAACACCATATATTTT
V gene: TRBV4-1; clone size: -; J gene: TRBJ2-3; D gene: -; CDR3 protein: CASSQLWEGTDTQYF; CDR3 DNA: TGCGCCAGCAGCCAACTGTGGGAGGGCACAGATACGCAGTATTTT
V gene: TRBV2; clone size: -; J gene: TRBJ1-5; D gene: -; CDR3 protein: CASSSGFGQPQHF; CDR3 DNA: TGTGCCAGCAGTTCAGGGTTCGGTCAGCCCCAGCATTTT
V gene: TRBV6-1; clone size: -; J gene: TRBJ1-5; D gene: -; CDR3 protein: CASREDPLAPQHF; CDR3 DNA: TGTGCCAGCAGAGAAGACCCCTTGGCGCCCCAGCATTTT
V gene: TRBV7-8; clone size: -; J gene: TRBJ1-1; D gene: -; CDR3 protein: CASSLDLNTEAFF; CDR3 DNA: TGTGCCAGCAGCTTAGATCTTAACACTGAAGCTTTCTTT
V gene: TRBV9; clone size: -; J gene: TRBJ2-7; D gene: -; CDR3 protein: CASSPEAGPNEQYF; CDR3 DNA: TGTGCCAGCAGCCCAGAGGCGGGTCCCAACGAGCAGTACTTC
V gene: TRBV7-8; clone size: -; J gene: TRBJ2-7; D gene: TRBD2; CDR3 protein: CASSLAGLAGAGEQYF; CDR3 DNA: TGTGCCAGCAGCTTAGCGGGGCTAGCGGGAGCCGGCGAGCAGTACTTC
V gene: TRBV6-4; clone size: -; J gene: TRBJ1-5; D gene: TRBD1; CDR3 protein: CASSFQGGDQPQHF; CDR3 DNA: TGTGCCAGCAGTTTCCAGGGGGGCGATCAGCCCCAGCATTTT
V gene: TRBV29-1; clone size: -; J gene: TRBJ1-2; D gene: -; CDR3 protein: CSVVTANYGYTF; CDR3 DNA: TGCAGCGTTGTCACAGCTAACTATGGCTACACCTTC
V gene: TRBV27; clone size: -; J gene: TRBJ2-2; D gene: -; CDR3 protein: CASSYRDRTGELFF; CDR3 DNA: TGTGCCAGCAGTTACAGGGATCGAACCGGGGAGCTGTTTTTT
V gene: TRBV7-9; clone size: -; J gene: TRBJ1-1; D gene: -; CDR3 protein: CASSRETRPNTEAFF; CDR3 DNA: TGTGCCAGCAGCCGGGAGACGAGACCAAACACTGAAGCTTTCTTT
V gene: TRBV11-3; clone size: -; J gene: TRBJ1-1; D gene: -; CDR3 protein: CASSLGGDTEAFF; CDR3 DNA: TGTGCCAGCAGCCTAGGGGGGGACACTGAAGCTTTCTTT
V gene: TRBV6-5; clone size: -; J gene: TRBJ1-5; D gene: TRBD1; CDR3 protein: CASRLGQGDNQPQHF; CDR3 DNA: TGTGCCAGCAGACTGGGACAGGGGGACAATCAGCCCCAGCATTTT
V gene: TRBV4-2; clone size: -; J gene: TRBJ2-1; D gene: TRBD2; CDR3 protein: CASSQAGGGADEQFF; CDR3 DNA: TGTGCCAGCAGCCAAGCGGGGGGGGGTGCCGATGAGCAGTTCTTC
V gene: TRBV7-8; clone size: -; J gene: TRBJ2-5; D gene: TRBD2; CDR3 protein: CASSLAWLAAETQYF; CDR3 DNA: TGTGCCAGCAGCTTAGCTTGGCTAGCGGCGGAGACCCAGTACTTC
V gene: TRBV2; clone size: -; J gene: TRBJ2-5; D gene: -; CDR3 protein: CASSPGRVQETQYF; CDR3 DNA: TGTGCCAGCAGTCCCGGTAGAGTTCAAGAGACCCAGTACTTC
V gene: TRBV28; clone size: -; J gene: TRBJ1-5; D gene: TRBD1; CDR3 protein: CASRRQGDQPQHF; CDR3 DNA: TGTGCCAGCAGACGACAGGGAGATCAGCCCCAGCATTTT
V gene: TRBV5-5; clone size: few; J gene: TRBJ2-5; D gene: -; CDR3 protein: CASSLSAGEETQYF; CDR3 DNA: TGTGCCAGCAGCTTGTCTGCCGGTGAAGAGACCCAGTACTTC
V gene: TRBV29-1; clone size: once; J gene: TRBJ1-2; D gene: -; CDR3 protein: CSVEERGYGYTF; CDR3 DNA: TGCAGCGTTGAAGAAAGGGGGTATGGCTACACCTTC
V gene: TRBV7-2; clone size: few; J gene: TRBJ2-7; D gene: TRBD2; CDR3 protein: CASSLVAGTSAVYEQYF; CDR3 DNA: TGTGCCAGCAGCTTAGTAGCGGGGACTAGTGCGGTTTACGAGCAGTACTTC
V gene: TRBV19; clone size: -; J gene: TRBJ1-5; D gene: -; CDR3 protein: CASRDRRGQPQHF; CDR3 DNA: TGTGCCAGTAGGGACCGCCGGGGGCAGCCCCAGCATTTT
V gene: TRBV19; clone size: few; J gene: TRBJ2-7; D gene: TRBD2; CDR3 protein: CASSLSGNFYEQYF; CDR3 DNA: TGTGCCAGTAGTCTCAGCGGGAACTTCTACGAGCAGTACTTC
V gene: TRBV5-5; clone size: -; J gene: TRBJ2-4; D gene: -; CDR3 protein: CASSPETGANIQYF; CDR3 DNA: TGTGCCAGCAGCCCCGAAACAGGTGCCAACATTCAGTACTTC
V gene: TRBV6-1; clone size: few; J gene: TRBJ1-4; D gene: TRBD1; CDR3 protein: CASQTGSTNEKLFF; CDR3 DNA: TGTGCCAGCCAGACAGGGTCCACTAATGAAAAACTGTTTTTT
V gene: TRBV30; clone size: few; J gene: TRBJ1-1; D gene: -; CDR3 protein: CAWSERSPEAFF; CDR3 DNA: TGTGCCTGGAGCGAACGGTCACCCGAAGCTTTCTTT
V gene: TRBV19; clone size: few; J gene: TRBJ2-7; D gene: TRBD1; CDR3 protein: CASSMGQGYSYEQYF; CDR3 DNA: TGTGCCAGTAGTATGGGACAGGGGTACTCCTACGAGCAGTACTTC
V gene: TRBV10-1; clone size: -; J gene: TRBJ2-7; D gene: -; CDR3 protein: CASSNGTRLYEQYF; CDR3 DNA: TGCGCCAGCAGTAACGGGACAAGGCTTTACGAGCAGTACTTC
V gene: TRBV7-9; clone size: -; J gene: TRBJ2-7; D gene: TRBD1; CDR3 protein: CASGGRGGGEQYF; CDR3 DNA: TGTGCCAGCGGAGGTCGAGGGGGCGGGGAGCAGTACTTC
V gene: TRBV20-1; clone size: few; J gene: TRBJ1-1; D gene: -; CDR3 protein: CSAPGKIEAFF; CDR3 DNA: TGCAGTGCTCCCGGGAAGATTGAAGCTTTCTTT
V gene: TRBV5-1; clone size: few; J gene: TRBJ2-1; D gene: TRBD2; CDR3 protein: CASSELAGGHEQFF; CDR3 DNA: TGCGCCAGCAGCGAATTAGCGGGAGGGCATGAGCAGTTCTTC
V gene: TRBV14; clone size: -; J gene: TRBJ2-3; D gene: TRBD2; CDR3 protein: CASSQDLSSGRPLLFVTQYF; CDR3 DNA: TGTGCCAGCAGCCAAGATCTTTCTAGCGGGAGGCCCCTGCTCTTTGTTACGCAGTATTTT
V gene: TRBV5-6; clone size: -; J gene: TRBJ2-3; D gene: TRBD2; CDR3 protein: CASSLAGTSGRGDTQYF; CDR3 DNA: TGTGCCAGCAGCTTGGCCGGGACTAGCGGGAGAGGGGATACGCAGTATTTT
V gene: TRBV4-1; clone size: -; J gene: TRBJ1-1; D gene: -; CDR3 protein: CASSQNVNRPNTEAFF; CDR3 DNA: TGCGCCAGCAGCCAGAATGTTAACAGACCCAACACTGAAGCTTTCTTT
V gene: TRBV5-1; clone size: -; J gene: TRBJ1-2; D gene: TRBD1; CDR3 protein: CASSSTGTGDGYTF; CDR3 DNA: TGCGCCAGCAGTTCTACCGGGACAGGGGATGGCTACACCTTC
V gene: TRBV6-1; clone size: -; J gene: TRBJ2-5; D gene: TRBD1; CDR3 protein: CASSLLPGQGETQYF; CDR3 DNA: TGTGCCAGCAGTTTACTACCGGGACAGGGGGAGACCCAGTACTTC